This T cell receptor (beta chain) was recorded in a study of control samples from healthy donors and cancer patients. The data were produced by immunoSEQ multiplex PCR, yet TCRdb's version contains in-frame clones alone and is incomplete. The sample lists roughly 150,000 clones; 92% were seen once. V shed 5 bases and J shed 0 bases, with 7 bases lying between them. The CDR3 sequence is 13 residues long. This TCR came from a woman in her twenties or thirties in good health. Sequenced sample: blood. V usage is TRBV12-3 or TRBV12-4 and J usage is TRBJ1-1; unclear D gene. The CDR3 loop reads CASSGKLNTEAFF. In nucleotides, the CDR3 is TGTGCCAGCAGTGGTAAATTGAACACTGAAGCTTTCTTT.